The 22 T cell receptor beta chains below all came from one sample that was sequenced in a study of T-cell reconstitution after alpha-beta-depleted transplantation in children. The TCRbeta library incorporated unique molecular identifiers. One entry per CDR3 protein results from TCRdb running MiXCR on the PCR reads. The sample includes just over 950,000 distinct CDR3 sequences, roughly 29% of them seen just once. The sample consisted of PBMCs, mostly from graft donor cells, taken 360 days after TCRalphabeta/CD19-depleted stem cell transplant. The source is a boy in the first two years of life who had a stem cell transplant for SCID, so the T cells may come from the graft donor.

The rearrangement links TRBV7-8 to TRBJ1-1, with D perhaps TRBD1 (5 bases). The V gene's germline CDR1 is SGHVS and CDR2 FQNEAQ. The CDR3 spans 20 residues. Trimming took 5 bases from V and 1 from J, leaving 29 bases between them. DNA of the CDR3: TGTGCCAGCAGCCACGCCGTCCGCTGGGGGAGTAGGGCATGGAACACTGAAGCTTTCTTT. Its translation: CASSHAVRWGSRAWNTEAFF.

This clonotype was seen only a few times. The CDR3 loop reads CASSPTTGFPGNQPQHF. In nucleotides, the CDR3 is TGTGCCAGCAGTCCGACCACAGGTTTCCCAGGCAATCAGCCCCAGCATTTT. This chain uses TRBV28 with TRBJ1-5, with D tentatively TRBD1 (5 bases). CDR1 and CDR2 (germline): MDHEN, SYDVKM. V lost 5 bases to trimming and J lost 2 bases, with 19 bases between them. The CDR3 is 17 residues long.

There are a few counts of this clonotype. V gene TRBV5-1 combines with J gene TRBJ2-2; D ambiguous. CDR1 is SGHRS and CDR2 is YFSETQ in the germline V gene. The V end was cut by 1 base, the J end by 4 bases, with 11 bases between. The CDR3 runs 15 residues. As DNA, the CDR3 is TGCGCCAGCAGCTTGTTACAGCCAGTCACCGGGGAGCTGTTTTTT. Translation gives CASSLLQPVTGELFF.

This rearrangement joins TRBV4-3 to TRBJ2-3; D remains ambiguous. Looked up from germline, CDR1 is LGHNA and CDR2 is YSLEER. Trimming shortened V by 3 bases and J by 0 bases, and 10 bases separated the two germline ends. The CDR3 contains 15 residues. The CDR3 loop is CASSQGSSSTDTQYF. Here the CDR3 DNA reads TGCGCCAGCAGCCAGGGATCGTCTAGCACAGATACGCAGTATTTT.

The chain couples TRBV7-2 to TRBJ2-7, with 10 bases aligning to TRBD1. The J segment lost 2 bases and the V segment lost 5 bases, leaving 12 bases of the junction unmatched. CDR3 size: 17 residues. The germline V gene has CDR1 SGHTA and CDR2 FQGNSA. DNA for the CDR3: TGTGCCAGCAGCCGAGCGCAACCGGGACAGGGGACCTACGAGCAGTACTTC. It yields the protein CASSRAQPGQGTYEQYF.

This clonotype came up a few times. The chain recombines TRBV12-3 or TRBV12-4 with TRBJ2-1; TRBD1 might be the D (5 bases). V lost 5 bases and J 3 bases, leaving 17 bases between the germline ends. The CDR3 totals 16 residues. CDR3 protein: CASSPQGRQGYNEQFF. The CDR3 DNA sequence: TGTGCCAGCAGTCCGCAAGGGCGGCAGGGCTACAATGAGCAGTTCTTC.

V and J are TRBV29-1 and TRBJ1-2; D might be TRBD1 (6 bases). Germline V CDR1 and CDR2: SQVTM, ANQGSEA. The CDR3 has 13 residues. Trimming stripped 5 bases from V and 4 bases from J, with 14 bases between. In DNA form, the CDR3 reads TGCAGCGTTTTTCGAGGGGGGGTCTATGGCTACACCTTC. It encodes CSVFRGGVYGYTF.

Only a few counts were recorded for this clonotype. The gene calls are TRBV20-1 and TRBJ2-1; 10 nucleotides agree with TRBD1. The CDR3 spans 14 residues. The V segment lost 6 bases and the J segment 3 bases; nucleotides outside the gene matches: 5. Germline CDR1 and CDR2: DFQATT and SNEGSKA (reference sequence). CDR3 coding DNA: TGCAGTGCGGGGGACAGGGGAATCTACAATGAGCAGTTCTTC. Protein: CSAGDRGIYNEQFF.

The rearrangement links TRBV7-9 to TRBJ2-7; TRBD1 might be the D (6 bases). Trimming pared 1 base from V and 3 bases from J, leaving 13 bases between. Germline V gives CDR1 SEHNR, CDR2 FQNEAQ (reference sequence). The CDR3 loop spans 15 amino acids. The CDR3 here is CASSLVGGVDYEQYF. DNA for the CDR3: TGTGCCAGCAGCTTAGTTGGGGGCGTCGACTACGAGCAGTACTTC. The full variable domain, in which reference TRBV7-9 and TRBJ2-7 provide the parts outside the CDR3, is DTGVSQNPRHKITKRGQNVTFRCDPISEHNRLYWYRQTLGQGPEFLTYFQNEAQLEKSRLLSDRFSAERPKGSFSTLEIQRTEQGDSAMYLCASSLVGGVDYEQYFGPGTRLTVT.

This chain uses TRBV6-2 or TRBV6-3 with TRBJ1-5; D not resolved. This CDR3 is built from 14 residues. Per germline, CDR1 MNHEY and CDR2 SVGEGT. With 2 bases removed from V and 4 bases from J, the gap between germline ends came to 9 bases. In DNA form, the CDR3 reads TGTGCCAGCAGTTACAAGGCCCTAAATCAGCCCCAGCATTTT. Amino acid sequence: CASSYKALNQPQHF.

In this sample, this clonotype turned up once. The gene calls are TRBV3-1 and TRBJ2-7; either TRBD1 or TRBD2 may supply D (5 bases each). V shed 2 bases and J shed 3 bases, with 17 bases lying between them. The CDR3 is 16 residues long. Looked up from germline, CDR1 is LGHDT and CDR2 is YNNKEL (reference sequence). CDR3 coding DNA: TGTGCCAGCAGCCAAACCACCGGGACGGCTTTCTACGAGCAGTACTTC. Translating it yields CASSQTTGTAFYEQYF.

This clonotype appeared a few times. This chain uses TRBV7-2 with TRBJ2-7, with TRBD2 as a possible D gene (6 bases). The length of the CDR3 is 15 residues. With 1 base removed from V and 2 bases from J, the gap between germline ends came to 12 bases. The germline V gene encodes CDR1 SGHTA and CDR2 FQGNSA. The CDR3 nucleotides are TGTGCCAGCAGCTTAGTCGGGGGATTGGCCTACGAGCAGTACTTC. This translates into CASSLVGGLAYEQYF.

The V call is TRBV18, the J call TRBJ2-5; D possibly corresponds to TRBD2 (5 bases). This CDR3 comprises 15 residues. Trimming cost V 2 bases and J 0 bases, with 10 bases left between them. Germline V gives CDR1 KGHSH, CDR2 LQKENI. The CDR3 DNA is TGTGCCAGCTCACCAGTGCGGGCTAACCAAGAGACCCAGTACTTC. It is translated as CASSPVRANQETQYF.

This clonotype came up a few times. This sequence joins TRBV4-2 and TRBJ2-1; possible D gene TRBD2, 7 bases. The CDR3 has 16 amino acids. CDR1 and CDR2 from the germline V gene are LGHNA and YNFKEQ. Deletions cut 1 base from V and 7 bases from J, with 17 bases between. CDR3 coding DNA: TGTGCCAGCAGCCAAGTACGAGGGGGGGCCCGGAATGAGCAGTTCTTC. Its protein product is CASSQVRGGARNEQFF.

There are a few counts of this clonotype. J is TRBJ2-1 and V is TRBV15; 7 nucleotides align to TRBD1. Per the germline V gene, CDR1 is LNHNV and CDR2 is YYDKDF (reference sequence). CDR3 length equals 16 residues. The V segment lost 4 bases and the J segment 8 bases; nucleotides outside the gene matches: 14. The CDR3 sequence is CATSKSRQGRRDEQFF. The DNA for the CDR3 is TGTGCCACCAGCAAATCCCGACAGGGACGACGGGATGAGCAGTTCTTC.

This clonotype was seen repeatedly, ten times or more. This chain joins TRBV20-1 and TRBJ2-4; D ambiguous. Germline V gene sequence: CDR1 DFQATT, CDR2 SNEGSKA (reference sequence). Trimming pared 4 bases from V and 0 bases from J, leaving 4 bases between. There are 12 residues in the CDR3. The CDR3 sequence is CSAKPAKNIQYF. CDR3 coding DNA: TGCAGTGCTAAACCAGCCAAAAACATTCAGTACTTC.

The chain combines TRBV6-4 with TRBJ2-1; the D call may be TRBD1 or TRBD2 (5 bases each). The CDR3 contains 16 residues. V was clipped by 0 bases and J by 5 bases, with 14 bases between them. CDR1 is MRHNA, CDR2 SNTAGT, per germline. The CDR3 loop is CASSDSNGTGNNEQFF. In nucleotides, the CDR3 is TGTGCCAGCAGTGACTCGAACGGGACGGGTAACAATGAGCAGTTCTTC.

The chain combines TRBV12-3 or TRBV12-4 with TRBJ2-7; 8 bases match TRBD1. The CDR3 sequence is 14 residues long. V trimming: 8 bases; J trimming: 1 base; junction bases outside the gene matches: 7. The CDR3 DNA sequence: TGTGCCAGCCTCCGGACAGGGCGGTCCTACGAGCAGTACTTC. Translated: CASLRTGRSYEQYF.

This clonotype was observed a handful of times. The genes are TRBV20-1 and TRBJ2-7; D may correspond to TRBD1 or TRBD2 (5 bases each). Between the trimmed V and J ends, which lost 2 bases and 9 bases, there was a span of 35 bases. Germline V gives CDR1 DFQATT, CDR2 SNEGSKA (reference sequence). The CDR3 sequence is 19 residues long. CDR3 bases: TGCAGTGCTAGATCTCACCCCCACCCAATCTTACCCCTTACTAGGGGGCAGTACTTC. Protein: CSARSHPHPILPLTRGQYF.

J is TRBJ2-3 and V is TRBV6-1; 8 positions agree with TRBD1. J was trimmed by 7 bases and V by 6 bases; bases with no gene match: 9. CDR1 and CDR2 (germline): MNHNS, SASEGT. This CDR3 contains 14 residues. This chain's CDR3 is CASSRADRGNTQYF. The CDR3 DNA follows: TGTGCCAGCAGCCGCGCCGACAGGGGAAATACGCAGTATTTT.

The gene calls are TRBV12-3 or TRBV12-4 and TRBJ2-3; D could derive from TRBD1 or TRBD2 (6 bases each). Trimming stripped 3 bases from V and 6 bases from J, with 13 bases between. The length of the CDR3 is 14 residues. The CDR3 region is CASSLWGAGDTQYF. Written as DNA, the CDR3 is TGTGCCAGCAGTTTGTGGGGGGCCGGGGATACGCAGTATTTT.

The sample holds a few counts of this clonotype. The chain recombines TRBV2 with TRBJ2-5; D gene ambiguous. CDR1 SNHLY and CDR2 FYNNEI come from the germline V gene. V was shortened by 4 bases and J by 2 bases, with 14 bases between the two germline ends. The CDR3 runs to 15 residues. The chain's CDR3 is CASSGLWAEQETQYF. CDR3 sequence (DNA): TGTGCCAGCAGTGGATTGTGGGCGGAACAAGAGACCCAGTACTTC.